Below are 4 T cell receptor beta chains sequenced from a single sample in a study of long-term antiretroviral therapy in people with HIV. The assay used was immunoSEQ (version v3.0), run at survey level. Only in-frame clones appear in the TCRdb table, and some are missing; sequencing was by immunoSEQ multiplex PCR. The repertoire holds about 29,000 clones, roughly 88% seen once, with roughly 4.1% in the top ten. Specimen: unsorted PBMCs, collected 0.5 years after starting antiretroviral therapy. The receptors here all came from a young woman with HIV.

This clone was found once. The gene calls are TRBV27 and TRBJ1-2; D is undetermined. The CDR3 runs 15 residues. V was shortened by 3 bases and J by 3 bases, with 14 bases between the two germline ends. In germline, CDR1 is MNHEY, CDR2 SMNVEV (reference sequence). This CDR3 reads CASSFHAPGDYGYTF. CDR3 bases: TGTGCCAGCAGTTTCCACGCACCGGGAGACTATGGCTACACCTTC.

The V and J genes are TRBV7-9 and TRBJ2-2, with 8 bases identical to TRBD2. This CDR3 is built from 16 residues. Germline CDR1 is SEHNR and CDR2 is FQNEAQ (reference sequence). Trimming cost V 5 bases and J 6 bases; bases outside gene matches: 11. The CDR3 is CASSPAKPGRAGELFF. CDR3 nucleotide sequence: TGTGCCAGCAGCCCTGCTAAGCCCGGGAGGGCCGGGGAGCTGTTTTTT.

The rearrangement links TRBV28 to TRBJ2-5, with 7 bases lining up with TRBD2. The CDR3 length is 14 residues. V shed 5 bases, J shed 5 bases, and the junction held 8 bases outside the gene matches. CDR1 MDHEN and CDR2 SYDVKM come from the germline V gene. The CDR3 region has the DNA TGTGCCAGCAGTACGACTAGCTTGCGCGAGACCCAGTACTTC. Its protein product is CASSTTSLRETQYF.

The genes are TRBV28 and TRBJ2-7; D possibly matches TRBD1 or TRBD2 (6 bases each). This CDR3 spans 15 amino acids. Germline V gene data show CDR1 as MDHEN and CDR2 as SYDVKM. Trimming left V 6 bases short and J 2 bases short, with 17 bases between. DNA for the CDR3: TGTGCCAGCAGACGAGGGGGGACTGTGACCTACGAGCAGTACTTC. Its protein is CASRRGGTVTYEQYF.